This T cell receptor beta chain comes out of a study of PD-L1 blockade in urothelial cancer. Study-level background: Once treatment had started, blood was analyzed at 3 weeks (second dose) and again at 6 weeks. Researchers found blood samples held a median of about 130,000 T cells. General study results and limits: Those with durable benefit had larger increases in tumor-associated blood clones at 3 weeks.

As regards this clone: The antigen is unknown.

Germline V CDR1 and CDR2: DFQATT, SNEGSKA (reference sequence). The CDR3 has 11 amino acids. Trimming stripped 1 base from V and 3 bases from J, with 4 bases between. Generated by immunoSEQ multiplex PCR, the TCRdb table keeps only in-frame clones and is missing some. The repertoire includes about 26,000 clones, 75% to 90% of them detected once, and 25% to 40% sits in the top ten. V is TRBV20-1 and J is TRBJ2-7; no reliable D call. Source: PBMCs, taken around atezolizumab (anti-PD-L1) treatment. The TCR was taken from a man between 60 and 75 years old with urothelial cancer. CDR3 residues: CSARAGYEQYF. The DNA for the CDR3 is TGCAGTGCTAGAGCGGGCTACGAGCAGTACTTC.